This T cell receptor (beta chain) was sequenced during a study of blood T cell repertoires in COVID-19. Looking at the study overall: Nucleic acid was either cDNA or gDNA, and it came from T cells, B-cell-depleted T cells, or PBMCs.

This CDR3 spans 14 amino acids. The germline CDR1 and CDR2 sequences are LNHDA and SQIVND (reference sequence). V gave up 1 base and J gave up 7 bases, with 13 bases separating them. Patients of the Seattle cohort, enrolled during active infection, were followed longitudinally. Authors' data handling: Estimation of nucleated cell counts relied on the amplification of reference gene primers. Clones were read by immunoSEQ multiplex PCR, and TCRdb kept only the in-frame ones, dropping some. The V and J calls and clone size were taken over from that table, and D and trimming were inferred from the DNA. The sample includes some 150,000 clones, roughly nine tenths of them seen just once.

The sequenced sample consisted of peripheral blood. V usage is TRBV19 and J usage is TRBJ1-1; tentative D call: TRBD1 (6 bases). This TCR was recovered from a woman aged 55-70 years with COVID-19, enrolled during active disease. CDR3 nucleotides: TGTGCCAGTAGTATAGGTGGGGGCAGAGGTGAAGCTTTCTTT. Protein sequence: CASSIGGGRGEAFF.